The source of this TCR beta chain is a study of blood T cells in healthy people across ages. Germline V gene lookup returns CDR1 SGHTA and CDR2 FQGNSA. There are 13 residues in the CDR3. Trimming left V 1 base short and J 9 bases short, with 10 bases between. It was with a sample-barcoded 5' primer and a J-beta primer mix that a second PCR of roughly 7 to 12 cycles was run. From the 5' RACE reads, TCRdb called clonotypes with MiXCR, one entry per CDR3 protein. The sample records about 780,000 distinct CDR3 sequences, around 62% being singletons. This clonotype has a count of ten or more. The gene calls are TRBV7-2 and TRBJ2-1; the D is unclear. The sequenced sample consisted of blood. The clonotype comes from a man younger than 45 in good health. CDR3 protein: CASSLGQEGEQFF. The CDR3 nucleotides are TGTGCCAGCAGCTTAGGGCAGGAAGGTGAGCAGTTCTTC.